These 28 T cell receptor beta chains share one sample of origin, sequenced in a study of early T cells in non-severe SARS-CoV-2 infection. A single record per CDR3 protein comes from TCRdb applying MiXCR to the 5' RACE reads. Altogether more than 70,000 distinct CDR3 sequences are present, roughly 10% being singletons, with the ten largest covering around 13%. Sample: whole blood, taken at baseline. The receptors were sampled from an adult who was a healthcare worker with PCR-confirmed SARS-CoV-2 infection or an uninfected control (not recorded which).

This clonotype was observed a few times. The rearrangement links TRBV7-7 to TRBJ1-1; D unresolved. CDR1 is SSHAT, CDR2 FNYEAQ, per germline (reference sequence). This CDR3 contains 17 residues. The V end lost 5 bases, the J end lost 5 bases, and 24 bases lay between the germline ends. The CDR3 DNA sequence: TGTGCCAGCAGCCCCTCCCCAAATTTCGGAACAGTAACTGAAGCTTTCTTT. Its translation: CASSPSPNFGTVTEAFF.

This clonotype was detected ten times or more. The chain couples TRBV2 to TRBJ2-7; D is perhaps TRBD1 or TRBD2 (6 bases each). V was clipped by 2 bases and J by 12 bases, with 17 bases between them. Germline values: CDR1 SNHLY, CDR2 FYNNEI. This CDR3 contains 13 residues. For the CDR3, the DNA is TGTGCCAGCAGTGAAAGGTACAGGGAGGTTAGGTACTTC. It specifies CASSERYREVRYF.

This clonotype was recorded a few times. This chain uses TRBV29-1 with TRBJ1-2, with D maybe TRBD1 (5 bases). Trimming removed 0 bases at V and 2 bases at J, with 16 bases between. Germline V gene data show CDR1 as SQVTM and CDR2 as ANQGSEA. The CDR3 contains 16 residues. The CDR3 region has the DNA TGCAGCGTTGAAGATCCCGGTCCAGGGCAGAACTATGGCTACACCTTC. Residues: CSVEDPGPGQNYGYTF.

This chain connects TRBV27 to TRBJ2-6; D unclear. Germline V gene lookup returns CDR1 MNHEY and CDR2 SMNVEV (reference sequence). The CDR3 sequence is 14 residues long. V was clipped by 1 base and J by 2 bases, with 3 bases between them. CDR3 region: CASSLWAGANVLTF. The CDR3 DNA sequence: TGTGCCAGCAGTTTATGGGCTGGGGCCAACGTCCTGACTTTC.

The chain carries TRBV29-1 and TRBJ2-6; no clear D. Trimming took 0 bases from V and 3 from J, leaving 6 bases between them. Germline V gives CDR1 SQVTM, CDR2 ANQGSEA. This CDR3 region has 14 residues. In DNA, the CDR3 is TGCAGCGTTGAAGATCCACATGGGGCCAACGTCCTGACTTTC. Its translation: CSVEDPHGANVLTF.

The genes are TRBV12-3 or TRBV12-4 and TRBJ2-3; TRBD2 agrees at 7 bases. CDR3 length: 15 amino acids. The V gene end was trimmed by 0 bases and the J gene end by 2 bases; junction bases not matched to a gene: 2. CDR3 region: CASSLAGGFTDTQYF. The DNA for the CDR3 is TGTGCCAGCAGTTTAGCGGGGGGGTTCACAGATACGCAGTATTTT.

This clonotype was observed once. The CDR3 loop is CASSLSRTEAEAFF. Here the CDR3 DNA reads TGCGCCAGCAGCCTCTCTCGGACAGAGGCTGAAGCTTTCTTT. The chain is built from TRBV4-3 and TRBJ1-1; D is possibly TRBD1 (6 bases). CDR1 and CDR2 from the germline V gene are LGHNA and YSLEER. The CDR3 covers 14 residues. The V gene lost 4 bases and the J gene lost 6 bases, with 15 bases spanning the gap.

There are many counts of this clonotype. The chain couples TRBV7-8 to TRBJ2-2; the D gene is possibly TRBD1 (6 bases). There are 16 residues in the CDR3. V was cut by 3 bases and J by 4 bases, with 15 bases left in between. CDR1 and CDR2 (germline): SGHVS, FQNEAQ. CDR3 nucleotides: TGTGCCAGCAGCTTTAGGTCAGGGGTCACCACCGGGGAGCTGTTTTTT. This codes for CASSFRSGVTTGELFF.

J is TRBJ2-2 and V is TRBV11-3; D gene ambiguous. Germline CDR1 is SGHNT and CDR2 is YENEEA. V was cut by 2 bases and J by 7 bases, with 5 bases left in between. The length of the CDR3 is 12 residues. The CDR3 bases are TGTGCCAGCAGCTTATCTAACGGGGAGCTGTTTTTT. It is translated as CASSLSNGELFF.

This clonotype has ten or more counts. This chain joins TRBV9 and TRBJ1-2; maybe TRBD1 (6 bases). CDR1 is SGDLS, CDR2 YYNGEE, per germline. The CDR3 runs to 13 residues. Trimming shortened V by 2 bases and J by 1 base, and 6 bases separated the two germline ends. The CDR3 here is CASSVDSNYGYTF. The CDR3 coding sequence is TGTGCCAGCAGCGTGGACAGTAACTATGGCTACACCTTC.

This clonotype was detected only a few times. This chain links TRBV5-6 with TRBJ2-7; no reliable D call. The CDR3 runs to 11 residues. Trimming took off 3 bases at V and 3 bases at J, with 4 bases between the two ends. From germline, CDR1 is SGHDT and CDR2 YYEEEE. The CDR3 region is CASSYIYEQYF. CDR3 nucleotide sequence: TGTGCCAGCAGCTACATCTACGAGCAGTACTTC.

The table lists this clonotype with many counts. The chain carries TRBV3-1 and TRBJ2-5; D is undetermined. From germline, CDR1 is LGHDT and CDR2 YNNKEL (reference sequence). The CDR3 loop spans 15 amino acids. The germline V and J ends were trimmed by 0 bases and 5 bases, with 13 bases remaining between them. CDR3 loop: CASSQDLAVGETQYF. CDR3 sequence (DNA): TGTGCCAGCAGCCAAGATTTGGCGGTCGGCGAGACCCAGTACTTC.

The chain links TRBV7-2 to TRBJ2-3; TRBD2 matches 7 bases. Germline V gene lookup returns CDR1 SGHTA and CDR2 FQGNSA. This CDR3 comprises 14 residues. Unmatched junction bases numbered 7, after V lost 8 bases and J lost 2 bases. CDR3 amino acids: CASRPGGYTDTQYF. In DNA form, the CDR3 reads TGTGCCAGCCGCCCCGGGGGGTACACAGATACGCAGTATTTT.

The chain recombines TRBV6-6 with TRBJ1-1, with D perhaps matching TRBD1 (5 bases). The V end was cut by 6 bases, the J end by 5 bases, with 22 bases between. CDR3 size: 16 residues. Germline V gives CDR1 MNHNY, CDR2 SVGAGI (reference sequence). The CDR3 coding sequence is TGTGCCAGCAGCACCGATGGGGGAGGGCCTCCTACTGAAGCTTTCTTT. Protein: CASSTDGGGPPTEAFF.

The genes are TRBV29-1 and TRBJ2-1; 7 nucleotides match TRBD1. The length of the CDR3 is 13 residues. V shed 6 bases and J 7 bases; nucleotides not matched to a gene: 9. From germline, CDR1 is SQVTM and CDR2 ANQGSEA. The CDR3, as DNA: TGCAGCGTCGACGACAGGGCGGAAAATGAGCAGTTCTTC. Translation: CSVDDRAENEQFF.

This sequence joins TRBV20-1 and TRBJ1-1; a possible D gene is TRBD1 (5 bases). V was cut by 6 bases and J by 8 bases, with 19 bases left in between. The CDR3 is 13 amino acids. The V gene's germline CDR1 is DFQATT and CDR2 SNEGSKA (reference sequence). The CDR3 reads CSAEKTGTVEAFF. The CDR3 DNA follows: TGCAGTGCGGAAAAGACCGGGACGGTCGAAGCTTTCTTT.

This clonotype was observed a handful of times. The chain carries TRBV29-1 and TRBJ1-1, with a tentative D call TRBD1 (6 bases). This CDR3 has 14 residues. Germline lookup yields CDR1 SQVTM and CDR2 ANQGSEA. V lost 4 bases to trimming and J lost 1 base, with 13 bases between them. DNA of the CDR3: TGCAGCGTTGCGCTACGGACAGAGAACACTGAAGCTTTCTTT. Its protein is CSVALRTENTEAFF.

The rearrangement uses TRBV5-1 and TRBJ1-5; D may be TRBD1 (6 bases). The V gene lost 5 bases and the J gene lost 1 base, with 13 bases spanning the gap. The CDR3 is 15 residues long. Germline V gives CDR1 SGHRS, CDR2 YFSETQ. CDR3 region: CASSPGEKSNQPQHF. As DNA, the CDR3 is TGCGCCAGCAGTCCAGGGGAGAAGAGCAATCAGCCCCAGCATTTT.

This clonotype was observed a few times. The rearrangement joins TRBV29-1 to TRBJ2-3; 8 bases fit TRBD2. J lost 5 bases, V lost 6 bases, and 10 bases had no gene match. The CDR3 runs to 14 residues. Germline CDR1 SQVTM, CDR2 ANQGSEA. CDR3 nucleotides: TGCAGCGTGGACCCGGGACTAGGTGGAGATACGCAGTATTTT. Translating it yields CSVDPGLGGDTQYF.

The CDR3 sequence: CASRSQGGAKKLFF. The CDR3 coding sequence is TGTGCCAGCAGATCTCAGGGGGGAGCTAAAAAACTGTTTTTT. The gene calls are TRBV28 and TRBJ1-4, with TRBD1 matching 7 bases. J was trimmed by 9 bases and V by 6 bases; bases with no gene match: 10. The CDR3 runs 14 residues. Per the germline V gene, CDR1 is MDHEN and CDR2 is SYDVKM.

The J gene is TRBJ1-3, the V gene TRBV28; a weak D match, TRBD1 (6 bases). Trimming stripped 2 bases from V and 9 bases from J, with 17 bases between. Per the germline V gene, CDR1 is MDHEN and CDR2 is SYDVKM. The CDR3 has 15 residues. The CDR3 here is CASSLRSGGLGTIYF. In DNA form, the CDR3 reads TGTGCCAGCAGTTTAAGGTCCGGGGGCCTCGGCACCATATATTTT.

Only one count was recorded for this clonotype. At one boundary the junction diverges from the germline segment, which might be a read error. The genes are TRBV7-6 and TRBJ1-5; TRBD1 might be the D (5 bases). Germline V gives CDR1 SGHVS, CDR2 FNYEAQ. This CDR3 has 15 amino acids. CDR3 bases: TGTGCCAGCAGCTTAGGAAGGGGTAGCAATCAGCCCCAGCAATTT. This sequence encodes CASSLGRGSNQPQQF.

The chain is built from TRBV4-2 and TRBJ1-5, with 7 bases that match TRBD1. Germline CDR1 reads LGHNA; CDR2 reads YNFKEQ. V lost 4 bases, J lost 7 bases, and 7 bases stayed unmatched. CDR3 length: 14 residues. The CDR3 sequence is CASSRTGEKQPQHF. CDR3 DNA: TGTGCCAGCAGCCGTACAGGGGAGAAGCAGCCCCAGCATTTT.

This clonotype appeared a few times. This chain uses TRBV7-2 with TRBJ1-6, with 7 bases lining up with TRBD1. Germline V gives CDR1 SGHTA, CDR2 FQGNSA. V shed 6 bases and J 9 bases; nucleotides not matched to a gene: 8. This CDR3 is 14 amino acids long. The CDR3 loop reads CASSPQGVSSPLHF. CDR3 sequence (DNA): TGTGCCAGCAGTCCCCAGGGGGTGAGTTCACCCCTCCACTTT.

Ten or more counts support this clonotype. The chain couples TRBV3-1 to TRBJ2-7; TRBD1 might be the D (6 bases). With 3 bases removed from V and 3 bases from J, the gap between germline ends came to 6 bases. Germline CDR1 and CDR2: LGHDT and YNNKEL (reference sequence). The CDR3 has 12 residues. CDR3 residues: CASSQDSYEQYF. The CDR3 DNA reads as TGTGCCAGCAGCCAGGACAGCTACGAGCAGTACTTC.

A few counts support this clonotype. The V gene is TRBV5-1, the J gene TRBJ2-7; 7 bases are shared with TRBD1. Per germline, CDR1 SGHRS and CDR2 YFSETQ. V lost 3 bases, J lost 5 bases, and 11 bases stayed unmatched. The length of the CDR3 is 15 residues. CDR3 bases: TGCGCCAGCAGCTCCCGACAGGGACGTGGGCACGAGCAGTACTTC. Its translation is CASSSRQGRGHEQYF.

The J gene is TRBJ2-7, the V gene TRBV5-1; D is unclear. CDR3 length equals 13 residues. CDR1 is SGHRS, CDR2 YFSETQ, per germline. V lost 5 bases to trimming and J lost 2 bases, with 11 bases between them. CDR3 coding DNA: TGCGCCAGCAGGGCAGTCGGTACCTACGAGCAGTACTTC. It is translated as CASRAVGTYEQYF.

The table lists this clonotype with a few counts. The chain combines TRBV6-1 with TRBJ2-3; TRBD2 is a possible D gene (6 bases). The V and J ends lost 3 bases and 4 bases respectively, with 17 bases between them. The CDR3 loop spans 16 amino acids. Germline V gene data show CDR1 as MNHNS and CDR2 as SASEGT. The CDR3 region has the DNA TGTGCCAGCAGTGAGGGGCGACTAGATGGGGCAGATACGCAGTATTTT. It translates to CASSEGRLDGADTQYF.